This T cell receptor beta chain is drawn from a study of T cells after posttransplantation cyclophosphamide (dated by TCRdb to about 2016). Looking at the study overall: The study tracked T cell repertoire reconstitution by TRB sequencing after myeloablative bone marrow transplantation using posttransplantation cyclophosphamide as GVHD prophylaxis. TRB sequencing was also done on up to about 3 additional blood samples from 2 to 5.2 years after transplant in 3 patients, and on pretransplant blood from a handful of patients. Public TRB sequences were queried against a database of over 3,600 sequences associated with responses to pathogens, tumor antigens, self-antigens and alloantigens. TRA and TRB clonality were tightly correlated in several samples, so subsequent TCR analyses focused on TRB only. Blood from all 30 or so PTCy patients with 1-year posttransplant specimens was subjected to TRB sequencing. Antigen receptor sequencing was done on samples from about 34 PTCy-treated patients and from some 15 related bone marrow donors of those patients. What the research found in general, with its limitations: The TRB repertoires of T cells infiltrating skin or the GI tract showed only limited overlap with the TRB repertoires found in blood. Donor-recipient similarity was low at 1-2 months but rose over the first year, and later blood repertoires were often dominated by donor CD8+ memory clones. Across approximately 45 patients, recipient CMV seropositivity and CMV reactivation were highly associated with TRB clonality; PTCy diversity was similar to CNI/methotrexate controls.

The CDR3 spans 17 residues, from the cysteine through the phenylalanine. Only CDR3 DNA remains: 51 bases, in frame from the first base. V and J lose 0 bases and 1 base, and a span of 15 bases separates them. From a lookup of the germline V gene, CDR1 and CDR2 are MDHEN and SYDVKM. The treatment or condition label, as the study defines it: high-dose cyclophosphamide on days +3 and +4 as single-agent GVHD prophylaxis. For conditioning, the PTCy patients got busulfan and fludarabine, then a related or unrelated marrow graft, followed by cyclophosphamide on days +3 and +4. PTCy-treated patients were drawn from a prospective multi-institutional clinical trial. Peripheral blood and bone marrow mononuclear cells were isolated by Ficoll-Hypaque density centrifugation and were cryopreserved. Genomic DNA was used for TRB sequencing, which was performed with the immunoSEQ assay at survey resolution or with the hsTCRB kit. As for how the authors treated the data: The immunoSEQ software was used for initial read processing, and the LymphoSeq R package was used for repertoire analyses. Clonality was calculated as 1 minus normalized Shannon entropy, and the Gini coefficient was also calculated for each TRB dataset. To infer phenotypes in unsorted samples, TRB sequences from sorted subsets of the recipient or donor were mapped onto the unsorted samples of the same recipient. TCRdb stores this immuneACCESS table with in-frame sequences only. Part of the clones is absent; in the studies checked, under half of the shortfall reflects unresolved V genes, and no reason is known for the rest. The V and J calls and clone size come from that table; D and trimming were worked out from the DNA. This sample gives tens of thousands of clones in total; about 86% of them show up just once. The top ten constitute about 12% of the sample.

On this clone itself: Its antigen is unknown. No much larger clone exists at a distance of one base, and base qualities are not known.

The sequence was obtained from a female patient between 30 and 39 years old who received an allogeneic stem cell transplant from an unrelated donor, was CMV-positive, and had no GVHD. Following a transplant, a fraction of the T cells may be traceable to the graft donor. This specimen consisted of PBMCs, obtained after allogeneic stem cell transplant with posttransplant cyclophosphamide. The sequence joins TRBV28 to TRBJ2-5, with TRBD1 as a weak D call on 6 bases. This receptor carries the CDR3 CASSLWAGVNLQETQYF. The bases read TGTGCCAGCAGTTTATGGGCAGGGGTTAACCTCCAAGAGACCCAGTACTTC.